Listed below are T cell receptor beta chains from one sample, sequenced in a study of beta chain features in type 1 diabetes. Profiled with immunoSEQ multiplex PCR; TCRdb holds only in-frame clones, not every one. The table records more than 250,000 clones, roughly 24% of them present only once. The sequenced material came from naive CD4+ T cells from blood. These receptors were taken from a woman in her thirties with type 1 diabetes. Both conserved end residues are part of each CDR3. D genes are given only for firm matches. Not every row has a clone size; where given, it reads once, few, many or a size class.

CASSQWTGALNTEAFF TGTGCCAGCAGCCAATGGACAGGGGCTTTGAACACTGAAGCTTTCTTT TRBV27 NA TRBD1 TRBJ1-1
CSGRTEDEQFF TGCAGCGGCCGGACAGAAGATGAGCAGTTCTTC TRBV29-1 NA NA TRBJ2-1
CASSYWREGADTQYF TGTGCCAGCAGTTACTGGCGGGAGGGGGCAGATACGCAGTATTTT TRBV6-5 once TRBD2 TRBJ2-3
CASSSQDRANEQYF TGTGCCAGCAGTTCACAGGACAGGGCTAACGAGCAGTACTTC TRBV28 once TRBD1 TRBJ2-7
CSARANYGYTF TGCAGTGCTAGAGCGAACTATGGCTACACCTTC TRBV20-1 few NA TRBJ1-2
CASIGPATDTQYF TGTGCCAGCATTGGGCCCGCCACAGATACGCAGTATTTT TRBV28 few NA TRBJ2-3
CASSAPTENYGYTF TGTGCCAGCAGCGCCCCCACCGAGAACTATGGCTACACCTTC TRBV7-9 few NA TRBJ1-2
CASSLFYGYTF TGTGCCAGCTCCCTATTCTATGGCTACACCTTC TRBV28 NA NA TRBJ1-2
CASSEIGTGGEGEQFF TGTGCCAGCAGTGAAATCGGGACAGGGGGCGAGGGTGAGCAGTTCTTC TRBV25-1 NA TRBD1 TRBJ2-1
CSVGQSAEAFF TGCAGCGTTGGGCAGTCAGCTGAAGCTTTCTTT TRBV29-1 few NA TRBJ1-1
CAGRRQTALQPKTGNTIYF TGTGCCGGCAGAAGACAGACAGCCCTGCAACCGAAGACTGGAAACACCATATATTTT TRBV5-4 NA NA TRBJ1-3
CASSLTSGANEQYF TGTGCCAGCAGCTTAACCAGCGGGGCCAACGAGCAGTACTTC TRBV13 NA TRBD2 TRBJ2-7
CASSLWDSGLAGVVYEQYF TGTGCCAGCAGCCTATGGGACTCGGGACTAGCGGGAGTGGTGTACGAGCAGTACTTC TRBV14 NA TRBD2 TRBJ2-7
CSVRPGLASEQYF TGCAGCGTGCGCCCGGGACTAGCTTCCGAGCAGTACTTC TRBV29-1 NA TRBD2 TRBJ2-7
CASSEDTRVSQTGELFF TGTGCCAGCAGTGAAGACACCCGGGTTTCTCAGACCGGGGAGCTGTTTTTT TRBV6-1 few NA TRBJ2-2
CASSSTGYEQYF TGTGCCAGCAGCTCCACCGGGTACGAGCAGTACTTC TRBV7-6 NA NA TRBJ2-7
CASSIVGQGYSGANVLTF TGTGCCAGTAGTATAGTAGGACAGGGGTACTCTGGGGCCAACGTCCTGACTTTC TRBV19 NA TRBD1 TRBJ2-6
CASSIESSGEAQKFF TGTGCCAGTAGTATAGAATCTAGCGGGGAAGCCCAAAAGTTCTTC TRBV19 few TRBD2 TRBJ2-1
CSVEMLGGYEAFF TGCAGCGTTGAAATGCTTGGAGGGTATGAAGCTTTCTTT TRBV29-1 few NA TRBJ1-1
CASSLERFGGSTDTQYF TGTGCCAGCAGCTTAGAAAGATTCGGGGGAAGCACAGATACGCAGTATTTT TRBV11-2 NA NA TRBJ2-3
CASSLTRNEQFF TGTGCCAGCAGTTTGACTAGAAATGAGCAGTTCTTC TRBV7-8 few NA TRBJ2-1
CAWSVSPGNTEAFF TGTGCCTGGAGTGTAAGTCCGGGGAACACTGAAGCTTTCTTT TRBV30 NA NA TRBJ1-1
CSVQRDRSGNTIYF TGCAGCGTACAACGGGACAGGTCCGGAAACACCATATATTTT TRBV29-1 NA TRBD1 TRBJ1-3
CSVEPPAGPHNEQFF TGCAGCGTTGAACCCCCAGCAGGGCCCCACAATGAGCAGTTCTTC TRBV29-1 NA NA TRBJ2-1
CASSEVGGVVYF TGTGCCAGCAGTGAAGTGGGGGGAGTAGTGTACTTC TRBV6-1 NA NA TRBJ2-7
CASSQGGSEAFF TGTGCCAGCAGCCAGGGAGGGAGTGAAGCTTTCTTT TRBV14 once NA TRBJ1-1
CASSDSPGQGANEQFF TGTGCCAGCAGTGACTCGCCGGGACAGGGGGCCAATGAGCAGTTCTTC TRBV6-4 NA TRBD1 TRBJ2-1
CASSSTGAENTEAFF TGTGCCAGCTCATCGACAGGGGCAGAGAACACTGAAGCTTTCTTT TRBV18 NA TRBD1 TRBJ1-1
CAWRVYRTNTGELFF TGTGCCTGGAGGGTTTACAGGACGAACACCGGGGAGCTGTTTTTT TRBV30 few NA TRBJ2-2
CASSPSGGNYGYTF TGTGCCAGCTCTCCCTCTGGAGGGAACTATGGCTACACCTTC TRBV18 few NA TRBJ1-2
CASSPGQLQETQYF TGTGCCAGCAGCCCAGGACAGCTCCAAGAGACCCAGTACTTC TRBV4-2 NA NA TRBJ2-5
CASSSTDGYTF TGTGCCAGCTCAAGCACAGATGGCTACACCTTC TRBV2 NA NA TRBJ1-2
CSVEDDRFYTF TGCAGCGTTGAAGACGACAGGTTTTACACCTTC TRBV29-1 NA NA TRBJ1-2
CASSASFWGRPEGSSYNEQFF TGTGCCAGCAGCGCAAGTTTTTGGGGGAGGCCCGAGGGGAGCTCCTACAATGAGCAGTTCTTC TRBV9 NA NA TRBJ2-1
CASSVGDRANYGYTF TGTGCCAGCAGCGTTGGGGACAGGGCGAACTATGGCTACACCTTC TRBV9 NA TRBD1 TRBJ1-2